The 28 T cell receptor beta chains presented below share a single source sample, sequenced in a study of CD8 T cells in Susac syndrome. Reverse transcription of roughly 0.5 to 1 ug RNA was carried out with random hexamers. TCRdb re-derived calls from the immunoSEQ multiplex PCR reads in MiXCR, one entry per CDR3 protein. This table has 70,000 or so distinct CDR3 sequences, roughly 94% appearing once. The sequenced sample consisted of CD8+ T cells from PBMCs. The receptors shown here come from a human donor with multiple sclerosis.

The chain combines TRBV2 with TRBJ1-2; D is ambiguous. Trimming left V 5 bases short and J 1 base short, with 11 bases between. Germline CDR1 reads SNHLY; CDR2 reads FYNNEI. The CDR3 contains 14 residues. The CDR3 spells CASSHGMINYGYTF. CDR3 nucleotide sequence: TGTGCCAGCAGTCACGGGATGATTAACTATGGCTACACCTTC.

The chain has TRBV9 and TRBJ2-2; D not resolved. The CDR3 has 15 amino acids. V lost 0 bases and J 1 base, leaving 7 bases between the germline ends. Germline V gene lookup returns CDR1 SGDLS and CDR2 YYNGEE. In DNA form, the CDR3 reads TGTGCCAGCAGCGTAGGGGCAGGGAACACCGGGGAGCTGTTTTTT. Encoded protein: CASSVGAGNTGELFF.

This clonotype was detected once. The chain recombines TRBV19 with TRBJ1-2; weak D call: TRBD1 (5 bases). Germline V CDR1 and CDR2: LNHDA, SQIVND (reference sequence). CDR3 length: 14 residues. V lost 4 bases and J lost 3, with 12 bases in between. Here the CDR3 DNA reads TGTGCCAGTAGTAAGGACACCAGGGACTATGGCTACACCTTC. Encoded protein: CASSKDTRDYGYTF. Combining the CDR3 with reference TRBV19 and TRBJ1-2 gives the whole variable domain DGGITQSPKYLFRKEGQNVTLSCEQNLNHDAMYWYRQDPGQGLRLIYYSQIVNDFQKGDIAEGYSVSREKKESFPLTVTSAQKNPTAFYLCASSKDTRDYGYTFGSGTRLTVV.

The chain couples TRBV30 to TRBJ1-2; TRBD1 is a possible D gene (5 bases). The CDR3 runs to 12 residues. V gave up 5 bases and J gave up 7 bases, with 14 bases separating them. The V gene's germline CDR1 is GTSNPN and CDR2 SVGIG (reference sequence). Written as DNA, the CDR3 is TGTGCCTGGGGCGGGGACGGGGTTGGCTACACCTTC. This translates into CAWGGDGVGYTF.

The chain uses TRBV11-1 and TRBJ2-5, with D unresolved. V lost 1 base to trimming and J lost 5 bases, with 8 bases between them. Germline values: CDR1 SGHAT, CDR2 FQDESV (reference sequence). The CDR3 covers 13 residues. CDR3 protein: CASSLGIGETQYF. For the CDR3, the DNA is TGTGCCAGCAGCTTAGGGATCGGGGAGACCCAGTACTTC.

This clonotype was seen a handful of times. The chain couples TRBV7-3 to TRBJ2-3, with 8 bases fitting TRBD2. Losses at the gene ends were 5 bases for V and 5 bases for J; bases not matched to a gene: 12. Germline-derived CDR1 and CDR2 are SGHTA and FQGTGA. There are 16 residues in the CDR3. The DNA for the CDR3 is TGTGCCAGCAGCCCGCAGGCAGCGGGAGCGGTAGATACGCAGTATTTT. Protein product: CASSPQAAGAVDTQYF.

The CDR3 spells CASSAGTEYRYTF. CDR3 nucleotides: TGTGCCAGCAGTGCGGGGACGGAGTATCGCTACACCTTC. V and J are TRBV27 and TRBJ1-2; tentative D call: TRBD1 (5 bases). V lost 5 bases, J lost 9 bases, and 16 bases lay in between. The CDR3 has 13 amino acids. The germline gives CDR1 MNHEY, CDR2 SMNVEV (reference sequence).

The chain employs TRBV10-3 and TRBJ2-7; D is unclear. Looked up from germline, CDR1 is ENHRY and CDR2 is SYGVKD. Trimming pared 0 bases from V and 3 bases from J, leaving 9 bases between. This CDR3 region has 14 residues. The CDR3 protein is CAISESLGGYEQYF. CDR3 in DNA: TGTGCCATCAGTGAGTCCCTTGGCGGCTACGAGCAGTACTTC.

The rearrangement links TRBV24-1 to TRBJ1-2, with 7 bases that match TRBD1. Trimming at V came to 3 bases and at J to 5 bases, leaving 5 bases not matched to a gene. Germline V gene data show CDR1 as KGHDR and CDR2 as SFDVKD. The CDR3 is 14 residues long. The CDR3, as DNA: TGTGCCACCAGTGATCAGACAGGGTTTTATGGCTACACCTTC. Its protein product is CATSDQTGFYGYTF.

The V gene is TRBV7-9, the J gene TRBJ2-3; D could derive from TRBD1 or TRBD2 (5 bases each). The CDR3 extends over 16 amino acids. Trimming left V 2 bases short and J 6 bases short, with 18 bases between. The V gene's germline CDR1 is SEHNR and CDR2 FQNEAQ (reference sequence). DNA of the CDR3: TGTGCCAGCAGCTTACAATCCGGGACGGGTAGGGATACGCAGTATTTT. Encoded protein: CASSLQSGTGRDTQYF.

On this clonotype: Sequence at one end of the junction differs from germline and may be a read error. J is TRBJ2-3 and V is TRBV7-9, with D unclear. This CDR3 is 8 amino acids long. The V gene's germline CDR1 is SEHNR and CDR2 FQNEAQ (reference sequence). This CDR3 reads CSTDTQYF. The DNA of the CDR3 is TGCTCGACAGATACGCAGTATTTT.

This chain links TRBV27 with TRBJ2-7; tentative D call: TRBD2 (5 bases). V gave up 3 bases and J gave up 6 bases, with 9 bases separating them. CDR1 and CDR2 (germline): MNHEY, SMNVEV (reference sequence). The length of the CDR3 is 12 residues. In DNA form, the CDR3 reads TGTGCCAGCAGTTTCACGGGGAGCGAGCAGTACTTC. It translates to CASSFTGSEQYF.

The chain has TRBV28 and TRBJ1-5; D call uncertain. The CDR3 has 15 amino acids. Trimming cost V 4 bases and J 7 bases, with 17 bases left between them. CDR1 MDHEN and CDR2 SYDVKM come from the germline V gene. The CDR3 sequence: CASSSPGGEGQPQHF. The DNA for the CDR3 is TGTGCCAGCAGTTCCCCTGGTGGGGAAGGACAGCCCCAGCATTTT.

This chain connects TRBV9 to TRBJ2-2; the D gene could be TRBD1 or TRBD2 (5 bases each). CDR1 and CDR2 (germline): SGDLS, YYNGEE. V was shortened by 2 bases and J by 0 bases, with 20 bases between the two germline ends. CDR3 length: 19 amino acids. CDR3: CASSVPNHGATTNTGELFF. CDR3 bases: TGTGCCAGCAGCGTCCCGAATCACGGGGCGACGACGAACACCGGGGAGCTGTTTTTT. Combining the CDR3 with reference TRBV9 and TRBJ2-2 gives the whole variable domain DSGVTQTPKHLITATGQRVTLRCSPRSGDLSVYWYQQSLDQGLQFLIQYYNGEERAKGNILERFSAQQFPDLHSELNLSSLELGDSALYFCASSVPNHGATTNTGELFFGEGSRLTVL.

The gene calls are TRBV24-1 and TRBJ1-1, with D perhaps TRBD1 (6 bases). V dropped 5 bases and J dropped 6 bases, with 12 bases sitting between them. Germline V gene data show CDR1 as KGHDR and CDR2 as SFDVKD. The CDR3 runs 13 residues. Here the CDR3 reads CATSATGWPEAFF. The CDR3 DNA follows: TGTGCCACCAGTGCGACAGGATGGCCTGAAGCTTTCTTT.

The CDR3 coding sequence is TGTGCCAGCAGTCCCGGACCTGGCTTCGGCACAGATACGCAGTATTTT. Translating gives CASSPGPGFGTDTQYF. The chain recombines TRBV27 with TRBJ2-3; D is unresolved. Germline lookup yields CDR1 MNHEY and CDR2 SMNVEV (reference sequence). CDR3 length: 16 residues. The germline V and J ends were trimmed by 5 bases and 1 base, with 16 bases remaining between them.

The chain has TRBV3-1 and TRBJ2-1, with D possibly matching TRBD2 (5 bases). This CDR3 is 15 amino acids long. V lost 4 bases and J lost 0, with 10 bases in between. Germline loops: CDR1 LGHDT, CDR2 YNNKEL (reference sequence). The CDR3 sequence: CASSLIASSYNEQFF. The CDR3 DNA sequence: TGTGCCAGCAGCCTCATAGCGAGCTCCTACAATGAGCAGTTCTTC.

The chain carries TRBV3-1 and TRBJ2-7; D is uncertain. The CDR3 contains 13 residues. The germline V gene encodes CDR1 LGHDT and CDR2 YNNKEL (reference sequence). With 4 bases removed from V and 7 bases from J, the gap between germline ends came to 14 bases. DNA of the CDR3: TGTGCCAGCAGCCGTCTTTCCAGTCGAGAGCAGTACTTC. It is translated as CASSRLSSREQYF.

The V and J genes are TRBV9 and TRBJ2-7; TRBD2 matches at 7 bases. Unmatched junction bases numbered 4, after V lost 0 bases and J lost 4 bases. The germline V gene encodes CDR1 SGDLS and CDR2 YYNGEE. This CDR3 comprises 14 residues. The CDR3 nucleotides are TGTGCCAGCAGCGTAGGGGTTAGCGGGTACGAGCAGTACTTC. Translation gives CASSVGVSGYEQYF.

The chain joins TRBV6-5 to TRBJ1-2; D remains ambiguous. V lost 6 bases and J lost 4, with 15 bases in between. Germline assignment: CDR1 MNHEY and CDR2 SVGAGI. CDR3 length: 14 amino acids. CDR3 residues: CASSVQGIGYGYTF. In DNA form, the CDR3 reads TGTGCCAGCAGCGTCCAAGGGATCGGCTATGGCTACACCTTC.

The chain employs TRBV4-1 and TRBJ2-3; 7 bases align to TRBD2. The CDR3 totals 16 residues. From germline, CDR1 is MGHRA and CDR2 YSYEKL. The ends lost 1 base at V and 4 bases at J; junction bases unmatched: 8. CDR3 DNA: TGCGCCAGCAGCCAAGTCGGGGGGAGGTGGTCAGATACGCAGTATTTT. Residues: CASSQVGGRWSDTQYF.

This clonotype was picked up one time. J is TRBJ1-2 and V is TRBV13; D is unresolved. This CDR3 spans 14 amino acids. The germline gives CDR1 PRHDT, CDR2 FYEKMQ (reference sequence). With 1 base removed from V and 7 bases from J, the gap between germline ends came to 13 bases. Here the CDR3 reads CASSLVSAAPGYTF. Here the CDR3 DNA reads TGTGCCAGCAGCTTAGTTAGCGCGGCGCCTGGCTACACCTTC.

CDR3 sequence: CASSLVGRGPDEQYF. CDR3 DNA sequence: TGTGCCAGCAGTTTAGTCGGCAGGGGGCCAGACGAGCAGTACTTC. V gene TRBV27 combines with J gene TRBJ2-7; 8 bases are shared with TRBD1. Germline values: CDR1 MNHEY, CDR2 SMNVEV (reference sequence). Trimming took 2 bases from V and 5 from J; bases not matched to a gene: 8. This CDR3 contains 15 residues.

This clonotype was counted a single time. V gene TRBV30 combines with J gene TRBJ1-5; D is uncertain. CDR3 length equals 12 residues. Germline CDR1 GTSNPN, CDR2 SVGIG (reference sequence). V was pared by 4 bases and J by 5 bases, with 9 bases between. This chain's CDR3 is CAWNDGYQPQHF. The CDR3 DNA reads as TGTGCCTGGAACGACGGTTATCAGCCCCAGCATTTT.

This chain connects TRBV30 to TRBJ1-6; TRBD1 matches 8 bases. Germline assignment: CDR1 GTSNPN and CDR2 SVGIG (reference sequence). The V gene end was trimmed by 7 bases and the J gene end by 1 base; junction bases not matched to a gene: 18. This CDR3 region has 19 residues. The CDR3 region is CASDPTSGQGSSYNSPLHF. CDR3 sequence (DNA): TGTGCCTCTGACCCCACCTCCGGACAGGGTTCGTCCTATAATTCACCCCTCCACTTT.

The chain couples TRBV27 to TRBJ2-5; the D is unclear. Germline lookup yields CDR1 MNHEY and CDR2 SMNVEV (reference sequence). Trimming pared 4 bases from V and 5 bases from J, leaving 11 bases between. There are 13 residues in the CDR3. The CDR3 bases are TGTGCCAGCAGTTCCAACCCGTTGGAGACCCAGTACTTC. Encoded protein: CASSSNPLETQYF.

A single count supports this clonotype. J is TRBJ1-1 and V is TRBV4-1, with a possible D match to TRBD1 (5 bases). V dropped 5 bases and J dropped 2 bases, with 9 bases sitting between them. CDR3 size: 13 residues. The germline gives CDR1 MGHRA, CDR2 YSYEKL. The CDR3 sequence: CASSYTGNTEAFF. CDR3 sequence (DNA): TGCGCCAGCAGCTACACAGGAAACACTGAAGCTTTCTTT.

The chain links TRBV20-1 to TRBJ2-1, with D tentatively TRBD1 (5 bases). CDR3 length: 14 residues. V lost 4 bases and J 7 bases, leaving 17 bases between the germline ends. CDR1 and CDR2 (germline): DFQATT, SNEGSKA (reference sequence). The CDR3 nucleotides are TGCAGTGCTAAAGGGGTGGGCATCCGGAATGAGCAGTTCTTC. Translated: CSAKGVGIRNEQFF.